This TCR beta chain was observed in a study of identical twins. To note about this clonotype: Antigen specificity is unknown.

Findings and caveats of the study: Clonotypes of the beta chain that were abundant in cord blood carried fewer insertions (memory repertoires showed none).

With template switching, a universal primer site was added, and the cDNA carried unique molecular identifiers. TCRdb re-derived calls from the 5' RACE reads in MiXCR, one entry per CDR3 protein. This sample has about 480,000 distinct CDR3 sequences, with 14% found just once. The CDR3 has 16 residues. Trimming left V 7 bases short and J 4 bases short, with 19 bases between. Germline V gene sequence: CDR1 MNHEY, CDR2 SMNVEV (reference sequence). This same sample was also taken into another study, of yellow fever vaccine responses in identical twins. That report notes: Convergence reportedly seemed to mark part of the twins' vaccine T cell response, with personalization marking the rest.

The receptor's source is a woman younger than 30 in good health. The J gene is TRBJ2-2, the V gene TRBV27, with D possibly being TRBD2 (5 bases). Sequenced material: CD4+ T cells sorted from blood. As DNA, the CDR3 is TGTGCCAGCACGGAGGTGGGAACAGCGCGCACCGGGGAGCTGTTTTTT. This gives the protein CASTEVGTARTGELFF.